The T cell receptor (beta chain) described here comes from a study of T cell repertoires in cytomegalovirus infection. As for the study in general: In public TCR beta signatures, there were indications of both CMV infection and matching HLA type. Study-level points and caveats: HLA-C-restricted CMV-specific TCR beta clonotypes were dominant in the ex vivo response. CMV carriers with the relevant HLA were identified by cumulative public TCR beta family frequency.

Concerning this clonotype: Antigen specificity is unknown.

The CDR3 is 11 residues long. Trimming stripped 5 bases from V and 2 bases from J, with 7 bases between. Germline V gives CDR1 DFQATT, CDR2 SNEGSKA (reference sequence). Each CDR3 protein gets one entry after TCRdb re-called the reads with MiXCR. The sample lists approximately 630,000 distinct CDR3 sequences, roughly a quarter occurring once. Sequenced sample: CD8+ T cells from PBMCs. The receptor was derived from a human donor in good health (CMV status not recorded). Some clones in this sample may be carry-over from other donors' samples. This chain joins TRBV20-1 and TRBJ2-7; D unresolved. CDR3: CSAPHTYEQYV. As DNA, the CDR3 is TGCAGTGCTCCTCATACCTACGAGCAGTACGTC.